This passage covers 4 T cell receptor beta chains from one sample sequenced in a study of blood T cell repertoires in COVID-19. TCRdb keeps only in-frame clones here, not all; method: immunoSEQ multiplex PCR. Of about 350,000 clones listed, more than 85% were seen once; the top ten hold 1%. Sequencing was done on a sample of PBMCs or T cells enriched from blood (not recorded which). Every receptor here comes from a woman between 25 and 40 years old who had recovered from COVID-19.

The chain joins TRBV5-8 to TRBJ1-1; tentative D call: TRBD1 (5 bases). V was shortened by 2 bases and J by 6 bases, with 11 bases between the two germline ends. The CDR3 has 13 residues. Germline-derived CDR1 and CDR2 are SGHTS and YDEGEE. This CDR3 reads CASSFRGVAEAFF. DNA for the CDR3: TGTGCCAGCAGCTTTCGGGGGGTCGCTGAAGCTTTCTTT.

The rearrangement links TRBV9 to TRBJ1-4, with TRBD1 matching 9 bases. CDR3 length equals 15 residues. J was trimmed by 7 bases and V by 2 bases; bases with no gene match: 6. CDR1 is SGDLS and CDR2 is YYNGEE in the germline V gene. The CDR3 coding sequence is TGTGCCAGCAGCGTTTCCGGGACAGGGAGTGAAAAACTGTTTTTT. Its translation: CASSVSGTGSEKLFF.

The rearrangement links TRBV11-2 to TRBJ1-5; D is undetermined. The germline CDR1 and CDR2 sequences are SGHAT and FQNNGV. V lost 3 bases, J lost 0 bases, and 6 bases lay in between. The CDR3 loop spans 14 amino acids. The CDR3 reads CASSLSYSNQPQHF. The DNA of the CDR3 is TGTGCCAGCAGCTTGAGTTATAGCAATCAGCCCCAGCATTTT.

The chain links TRBV27 to TRBJ1-5, with 9 positions matching TRBD1. The CDR3 sequence is 17 residues long. Trimming cost V 4 bases and J 9 bases; bases outside gene matches: 16. CDR1 and CDR2 from the germline V gene are MNHEY and SMNVEV (reference sequence). The CDR3 loop is CASSSTGTGLDTRPQHF. CDR3 DNA sequence: TGTGCCAGCAGTTCCACCGGGACAGGGTTAGACACCAGGCCCCAGCATTTT.